This T cell receptor (beta chain) was identified in a study of Ad26.COV2.S vaccination and SARS-CoV-2 variants. The CDR3 covers 16 residues. Trimming cost V 3 bases and J 4 bases; bases outside gene matches: 4. Looked up from germline, CDR1 is LNHDA and CDR2 is SQIVND (reference sequence). Repertoires were generated with immunoSEQ multiplex PCR, while TCRdb's copy carries only in-frame clones and drops some. The table records about 410,000 clones, about 88% of them present only once. The sample's treatment: around 19 received Ad26.COV2.S at low or high dose, single or two shots; five or six received placebo; per-sample allocation not given. Samples were taken on day 63 after the first vaccine or placebo injection.

Sequences were derived from peripheral blood, sampled in a trial of Ad26.COV2.S vaccine versus placebo. The sequence derives from a person between 18 and 59 years old who received the Ad26.COV2.S COVID-19 vaccine or a placebo. The chain employs TRBV19 and TRBJ2-2; TRBD1 aligns across 11 bases. Here the CDR3 reads CASSISGTGGTGELFF. CDR3 DNA: TGTGCCAGTAGTATTTCCGGGACAGGGGGCACCGGGGAGCTGTTTTTT.